This T cell receptor beta chain was observed in a study of T cells in Graves' hyperthyroidism and ophthalmopathy. Study-wide context: Blood from the periphery was taken at initial diagnosis, before any treatment.

With regard to this clonotype: The antigen remains undetermined.

Researchers took RNA transcripts and amplified the TCR beta CDR3 regions from them. HTBI primers were used for first-round RT-PCR of the TCR CDR3. Each CDR3 protein gets one entry after TCRdb re-called the multiplex PCR reads with MiXCR. The data show roughly 660,000 distinct CDR3 sequences, 15% to 20% seen once. General study results and limits: A 13 V-J signature model discriminated ophthalmopathy versus stable hyperthyroidism.

Germline-derived CDR1 and CDR2 are GTSNPN and SVGIG (reference sequence). The junction had 10 bases not matched to a gene; V was cut back by 6 bases and J by 2 bases. The CDR3 is made up of 14 amino acids. No ophthalmopathy progression within 18 months constituted stable Graves' hyperthyroidism. Fresh 10 ml peripheral blood yielded PBMCs. This chain joins TRBV30 and TRBJ2-7, with 7 nucleotides matching TRBD1. Sequences were obtained from blood. The source is a man aged 50-60 years with Graves' hyperthyroidism. CDR3 residues: CACVNRGKTYEQYF. In nucleotides, the CDR3 is TGTGCCTGTGTTAACAGGGGAAAAACCTACGAGCAGTACTTC.